This TCR beta chain was sequenced during a study of blood T cell repertoires in COVID-19. Across the whole study: Researchers got acute and convalescent COVID-19 samples from the United States, Italy and Spain. PBMCs, B-cell-depleted T cells, or T cells were the source of the cDNA or gDNA that made up the material.

Authors' processing steps: Reference gene primer amplification gave nucleated cell count estimates. Clones were sequenced by immunoSEQ multiplex PCR, and TCRdb holds only the in-frame ones, with some missing. From that table come the V and J calls and clone size; the DNA was used to work out D and trimming. This table holds around 270,000 clones, approximately 90% found once. The CDR3 loop spans 12 amino acids. With 10 bases removed from V and 3 bases from J, the gap between germline ends came to 13 bases. From germline, CDR1 is ENHRY and CDR2 SYGVKD. The sequencing input was peripheral blood. This receptor was identified in a man aged 40-50 years with acute or convalescent COVID-19. The chain employs TRBV10-3 and TRBJ2-7, with D possibly TRBD1 on 5 matching bases. CDR3: CATAETGYEQYF. CDR3 nucleotides: TGTGCCACCGCCGAAACAGGCTACGAGCAGTACTTC.